These T cell receptor beta chains were read from a single sample in a study of Graves' ophthalmopathy and Graves' hyperthyroidism. TCRdb independently ran MiXCR on the multiplex PCR reads; one entry per CDR3 protein. The data contain 400,000 to 500,000 distinct CDR3 sequences, around 21% of them singletons. The specimen was peripheral blood. The source is a woman aged 18-29 years with stable Graves' hyperthyroidism. Both conserved end residues are part of each CDR3. D genes are given only for firm matches. Clone size is shown for a subset of rows, as once, few, many or a class of expanded clone.

D gene,J gene,V gene,clone size,CDR3 protein,CDR3 DNA
.,TRBJ1-2,TRBV19,.,CASSIEPRRDFHRYTF,TGTGCCAGTAGTATAGAACCCCGCAGGGACTTCCATCGCTACACCTTC
.,TRBJ1-1,TRBV19,many,CASSTSGVLDTEAFF,TGTGCCAGTAGTACTTCCGGGGTTCTTGACACTGAAGCTTTCTTT
TRBD2,TRBJ2-2,TRBV3-1,few,CASSRILLAGGPPGELFF,TGTGCCAGCAGCCGGATCTTACTAGCGGGAGGGCCCCCCGGGGAGCTGTTTTTT
TRBD2,TRBJ2-7,TRBV7-3,many,CASSFGGRFYEQYF,TGTGCCAGCAGCTTCGGGGGGAGGTTCTACGAGCAGTACTTC
.,TRBJ2-5,TRBV3-1,many,CASSHQTTGRETQYF,TGTGCCAGCAGCCACCAGACGACAGGACGGGAGACCCAGTACTTC
TRBD2,TRBJ2-5,TRBV6-5,.,CASSFTSGGAMGETQYF,TGTGCCAGCAGTTTCACTAGCGGGGGGGCCATGGGAGAGACCCAGTACTTC
.,TRBJ2-7,TRBV24-1,.,CATSENRVPYEQYF,TGTGCCACCAGTGAGAACAGGGTCCCCTACGAGCAGTACTTC
.,TRBJ2-7,TRBV6-1,.,CATLRRQGSYEQYF,TGTGCCACCCTAAGGCGGCAGGGTTCCTACGAGCAGTACTTC
.,TRBJ2-2,TRBV12-3/TRBV12-4,many,CASRWTPNTGELFF,TGTGCCAGCAGATGGACACCGAACACCGGGGAGCTGTTTTTT
.,TRBJ1-2,TRBV20-1,many,CSARDSQTGEDYGYTF,TGCAGTGCTAGAGATTCCCAGACAGGCGAAGACTATGGCTACACCTTC
.,TRBJ2-2,TRBV20-1,many,CSASGSYTGELFF,TGCAGTGCTAGCGGAAGCTACACCGGGGAGCTGTTTTTT
TRBD1,TRBJ2-7,TRBV6-5,many,CASSYSITGASGEQYF,TGTGCCAGCAGTTACTCTATTACAGGGGCGTCGGGGGAGCAGTACTTC
.,TRBJ2-7,TRBV20-1,many,CSARELKYEQYF,TGCAGTGCTAGAGAACTAAAGTACGAGCAGTACTTC
TRBD1,TRBJ2-5,TRBV24-1,many,CATSEGARGPETQYF,TGTGCCACCAGTGAGGGGGCCAGGGGGCCAGAGACCCAGTACTTC
.,TRBJ1-1,TRBV12-3/TRBV12-4,many,CASSFGANTEAFF,TGTGCCAGCAGCTTCGGGGCCAACACTGAAGCTTTCTTT
.,TRBJ1-1,TRBV28,many,CASSSGFMNTEAFF,TGTGCCAGCAGCTCTGGGTTTATGAACACTGAAGCTTTCTTT
.,TRBJ2-7,TRBV2,many,CASKRQDYEQYF,TGTGCCAGCAAGAGGCAGGACTACGAGCAGTACTTC
TRBD1,TRBJ2-7,TRBV28,.,CASSFLDREYEQYF,TGTGCCAGCAGTTTCCTTGACAGGGAATACGAGCAGTACTTC
TRBD1,TRBJ1-2,TRBV6-5,many,CASSYRDRGRGYTF,TGTGCCAGCAGTTACAGGGACAGGGGACGGGGCTACACCTTC
.,TRBJ1-1,TRBV6-1,.,CASSETGRTTEAFF,TGTGCCAGCAGTGAAACGGGTAGAACCACTGAAGCTTTCTTT
.,TRBJ1-6,TRBV29-1,many,CSVGQGGNSPLHF,TGCAGCGTTGGGCAGGGTGGGAATTCACCCCTCCACTTT
.,TRBJ2-2,TRBV6-5,many,CASSYSWANTGELFF,TGTGCCAGCAGTTACTCGTGGGCGAACACCGGGGAGCTGTTTTTT
TRBD1,TRBJ2-3,TRBV6-2/TRBV6-3,many,CASSKTGTFTDTQYF,TGTGCCAGCAGCAAGACAGGGACCTTCACAGATACGCAGTATTTT
TRBD2,TRBJ2-2,TRBV20-1,many,CSALSRTSVTGELFF,TGCAGTGCCCTATCTAGGACTAGCGTTACCGGGGAGCTGTTTTTT
.,TRBJ2-2,TRBV7-9,many,CASSLEDTGELFF,TGTGCCAGCAGCTTGGAAGACACCGGGGAGCTGTTTTTT
TRBD2,TRBJ2-5,TRBV2,many,CASSILAGGETQYF,TGTGCCAGCAGTATCTTAGCGGGAGGAGAGACCCAGTACTTC
.,TRBJ1-1,TRBV29-1,many,CSVDLTGPPTEAFF,TGCAGCGTTGACCTGACAGGACCCCCCACTGAAGCTTTCTTT
.,TRBJ1-1,TRBV6-2/TRBV6-3,many,CASSPGWTEAFF,TGTGCCAGCAGCCCGGGGTGGACTGAAGCTTTCTTT
.,TRBJ2-5,TRBV7-9,.,CASSTGPIPQETQYF,TGTGCCAGCAGCACCGGACCGATTCCTCAAGAGACCCAGTACTTC
.,TRBJ2-7,TRBV19,.,CASSISGAREQYF,TGTGCCAGTAGTATATCCGGGGCTCGCGAGCAGTACTTC
.,TRBJ1-3,TRBV19,many,CASRLHSGNTIYF,TGTGCCAGTAGACTACACTCTGGAAACACCATATATTTT
.,TRBJ1-2,TRBV11-2,many,CASSPTRRRDNYGYTF,TGTGCCAGCAGCCCTACCAGGCGGCGGGATAACTATGGCTACACCTTC
.,TRBJ1-2,TRBV6-1,many,CASRRLGYTF,TGTGCCAGCAGACGCCTCGGCTACACCTTC
.,TRBJ2-7,TRBV20-1,many,CSARGSGTFYEQYF,TGCAGTGCTAGGGGTTCCGGGACATTCTACGAGCAGTACTTC
.,TRBJ2-5,TRBV28,many,CASRRGSAARGTQYF,TGTGCCAGCAGGAGGGGGTCGGCGGCGCGCGGGACCCAGTACTTC
.,TRBJ1-1,TRBV4-1,.,CASSFFDRLSEAFF,TGCGCCAGCAGCTTCTTTGACAGGCTCAGTGAAGCTTTCTTT
TRBD1,TRBJ2-7,TRBV10-3,.,CAISEYRGDSYEQYF,TGTGCCATCAGTGAGTACAGGGGGGACTCCTACGAGCAGTACTTC
TRBD1,TRBJ1-1,TRBV6-2/TRBV6-3,many,CASSYSFRTGPHLGNTEAFF,TGTGCCAGCAGTTACTCTTTCCGGACAGGGCCTCACTTAGGAAACACTGAAGCTTTCTTT
.,TRBJ1-2,TRBV5-1,many,CASSLWGLGTNYGYTF,TGCGCCAGCAGCCTCTGGGGGCTTGGAACGAACTATGGCTACACCTTC
.,TRBJ1-1,TRBV6-2/TRBV6-3,many,CASTMGMNTEAFF,TGTGCCAGCACTATGGGAATGAACACTGAAGCTTTCTTT
.,TRBJ2-7,TRBV6-2/TRBV6-3,many,CASSSGQGTYEQYF,TGTGCCAGCAGTTCAGGCCAGGGGACCTACGAGCAGTACTTC